A selection of T cell receptor beta chains follows, all from one sample in a study. TCRdb re-called the RT-PCR reads through MiXCR, storing one row per CDR3 protein. Found here are almost 700,000 distinct CDR3 sequences, 13% to 15% of them singletons; the top ten hold roughly 4%. Sequences were obtained from memory CD4+ T cells from blood. These receptors all come from a female donor in good health, serving as a healthy control. CDR3s include the opening cysteine and the closing phenylalanine or tryptophan. A D gene is named only where the DNA matches it firmly. Size is stated for part of the rows, as once, few or many counts, or as a class when the clone is expanded.

d_call	j_call	v_call	clone_size	cdr3_aa	cdr3_nt
TRBD1	TRBJ1-1	TRBV20-1	many	CSARGDRGRGTEAFF	TGCAGTGCTAGAGGGGACAGGGGGCGAGGAACTGAAGCTTTCTTT
TRBD1	TRBJ2-3	TRBV30	many	CAWGTGTDTQYF	TGTGCCTGGGGGACAGGCACAGATACGCAGTATTTT
TRBD2	TRBJ2-7	TRBV18	few	CASSPQGTSDEQYF	TGTGCCAGCTCACCACAGGGGACTAGCGACGAGCAGTACTTC
-	TRBJ2-1	TRBV5-6	many	CASSSYGLGNEQFF	TGTGCCAGCAGCTCGTACGGCCTGGGGAATGAGCAGTTCTTC
TRBD2	TRBJ2-1	TRBV9	few	CASSETLAGGYNEQFF	TGTGCCAGCAGCGAGACCTTAGCGGGAGGTTACAATGAGCAGTTCTTC
TRBD1	TRBJ1-1	TRBV27	-	CASSLIGQGDTEAFF	TGTGCCAGCAGTTTAATCGGCCAGGGGGACACTGAAGCTTTCTTT
-	TRBJ2-5	TRBV5-1	many	CASMEGGEETQYF	TGCGCCAGCATGGAGGGGGGAGAAGAGACCCAGTACTTC
-	TRBJ2-2	TRBV7-2	-	CASSLGGAINTGELFF	TGTGCCAGCAGCTTAGGGGGGGCTATTAACACCGGGGAGCTGTTTTTT
-	TRBJ2-3	TRBV10-3	many	CAISDGSTDTQYF	TGTGCCATCAGTGATGGCAGCACAGATACGCAGTATTTT
-	TRBJ2-3	TRBV12-3/TRBV12-4	few	CASSLAFRTDTQYF	TGTGCCAGCAGTTTAGCGTTCCGCACAGATACGCAGTATTTT
TRBD1	TRBJ1-2	TRBV7-8	-	CASSSGPGQGNYGYTF	TGTGCCAGCAGCTCCGGACCGGGACAGGGGAACTATGGCTACACCTTC
TRBD1	TRBJ1-1	TRBV27	few	CASSLTLTGDTEAFF	TGTGCCAGCAGTCTCACCCTGACAGGGGACACTGAAGCTTTCTTT
TRBD1	TRBJ2-3	TRBV5-4	-	CASSSPGQGASDTQYF	TGTGCCAGCAGTTCACCGGGACAGGGGGCGTCCGATACGCAGTATTTT
-	TRBJ1-1	TRBV7-3	-	CASSLIGGRADTEAFF	TGTGCCAGCAGCTTAATCGGGGGCAGGGCGGACACTGAAGCTTTCTTT
-	TRBJ2-2	TRBV5-5	few	CASSLWGDNTGELFF	TGTGCCAGCAGCCTCTGGGGCGATAACACCGGGGAGCTGTTTTTT
TRBD2	TRBJ2-7	TRBV5-6	-	CASSWTSAFHEQYF	TGTGCCAGCAGCTGGACTAGCGCGTTCCACGAGCAGTACTTC
-	TRBJ2-3	TRBV6-6	few	CASRENTDTQYF	TGTGCCAGCAGGGAAAACACAGATACGCAGTATTTT
-	TRBJ2-5	TRBV20-1	-	CSARDIGLTKETQYF	TGCAGTGCTAGAGATATTGGCCTAACGAAGGAGACCCAGTACTTC
-	TRBJ1-1	TRBV6-2/TRBV6-3	few	CASTRSGGGTEAFF	TGTGCCAGCACTAGAAGCGGGGGGGGCACTGAAGCTTTCTTT
TRBD1	TRBJ1-5	TRBV7-3	few	CASSPGQGTPGDNQPQHF	TGTGCCAGCAGCCCGGGACAGGGGACACCCGGAGACAATCAGCCCCAGCATTTT
TRBD1	TRBJ1-1	TRBV28	-	CASNGRQGAEAFF	TGTGCCAGCAATGGAAGACAGGGGGCCGAAGCTTTCTTT
-	TRBJ1-5	TRBV20-1	-	CSVGGSYSNQPQHF	TGCAGTGTCGGGGGGTCCTATAGCAATCAGCCCCAGCATTTT
TRBD2	TRBJ2-4	TRBV7-2	many	CASSLALAGDLLAKNIQYF	TGTGCCAGCAGCTTAGCCCTAGCGGGAGACCTCCTAGCCAAAAACATTCAGTACTTC
TRBD2	TRBJ2-3	TRBV2	few	CASRSGILTDTQYF	TGTGCCAGCAGGAGCGGGATCCTCACAGATACGCAGTATTTT
-	TRBJ1-2	TRBV7-9	few	CASSLESHGYTF	TGTGCCAGCAGCTTAGAGTCCCATGGCTACACCTTC
-	TRBJ2-7	TRBV5-6	-	CASSFWGGEQYF	TGTGCCAGCAGCTTCTGGGGTGGCGAGCAGTACTTC
-	TRBJ1-4	TRBV6-5	-	CASRGRTHEKLFF	TGTGCCAGCAGAGGCCGGACCCATGAAAAACTGTTTTTT
-	TRBJ1-6	TRBV29-1	once	CTTSGVIKSSYNSPLHF	TGCACCACTTCCGGGGTAATAAAAAGCTCCTATAATTCACCCCTCCACTTT
-	TRBJ2-1	TRBV29-1	-	CSVESASGDGSYNEQFF	TGCAGCGTTGAATCGGCTTCAGGGGATGGGTCCTACAATGAGCAGTTCTTC
TRBD2	TRBJ2-2	TRBV6-6	-	CASSYQLAGIAGELFF	TGTGCCAGCAGTTATCAGCTAGCGGGAATCGCCGGGGAGCTGTTTTTT
-	TRBJ2-1	TRBV7-9	many	CASSSRAGAEEQFF	TGTGCCAGCAGTTCGAGGGCAGGGGCGGAGGAGCAGTTCTTC
TRBD1	TRBJ1-5	TRBV7-2	few	CASSSRGPAQPQHF	TGTGCCAGCAGCTCCAGGGGGCCGGCGCAGCCCCAGCATTTT
-	TRBJ2-1	TRBV6-6	few	CASSSGKTNSYNEQFF	TGTGCCAGCAGTTCTGGAAAGACTAATTCCTACAATGAGCAGTTCTTC
TRBD1	TRBJ2-7	TRBV7-9	many	CASSPLTQGAEQYF	TGTGCCAGCAGCCCCTTGACACAGGGGGCCGAGCAGTACTTC
-	TRBJ2-1	TRBV20-1	-	CSAEGGGSNYNEQFF	TGCAGTGCAGAAGGGGGCGGGAGTAATTACAATGAGCAGTTCTTC
-	TRBJ1-1	TRBV20-1	-	CSARGGSGNTEAFF	TGCAGTGCTAGAGGAGGGTCGGGGAACACTGAAGCTTTCTTT